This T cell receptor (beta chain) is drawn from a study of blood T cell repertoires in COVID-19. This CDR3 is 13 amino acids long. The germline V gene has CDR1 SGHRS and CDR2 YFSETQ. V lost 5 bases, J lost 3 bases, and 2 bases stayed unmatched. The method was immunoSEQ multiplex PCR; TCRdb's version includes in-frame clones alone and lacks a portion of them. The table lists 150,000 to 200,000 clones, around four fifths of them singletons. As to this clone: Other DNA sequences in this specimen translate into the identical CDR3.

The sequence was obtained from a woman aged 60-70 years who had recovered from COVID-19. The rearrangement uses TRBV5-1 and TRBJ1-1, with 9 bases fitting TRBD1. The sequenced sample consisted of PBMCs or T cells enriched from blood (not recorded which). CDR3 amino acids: CASSWTGDTEAFF. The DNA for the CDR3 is TGCGCCAGCAGTTGGACAGGGGACACTGAAGCTTTCTTT.